This T cell receptor beta chain emerged from a study of high-grade serous ovarian cancer treatment subgroups. Background on the study: Mean per sample: around 13,000 reads, about 7,000 unique TCR beta rearrangements.

Tumor tissue was taken before any definitive surgery or chemotherapy was given. V shed 0 bases, J shed 7 bases, and the junction held 11 bases outside the gene matches. Germline CDR1 reads GTSNPN; CDR2 reads SVGIG (reference sequence). This CDR3 has 16 amino acids. Repertoires were generated with immunoSEQ multiplex PCR, while TCRdb's copy carries only in-frame clones and drops some. The table lists roughly 12,000 clones, about four fifths of them singletons. Overall study results and limits: CDR1 and CDR2 were left unanalyzed; analyses focused on CDR3.

A word on this clone: The antigen is not known.

The TCR comes from a human donor with high-grade serous ovarian cancer. The chain has TRBV30 and TRBJ2-5; TRBD2 matches at 10 bases. Specimen: tumor tissue. CDR3 amino acids: CAWSVRKAGGPGTQYF. As DNA, the CDR3 is TGTGCCTGGAGTGTACGAAAAGCGGGAGGGCCCGGGACCCAGTACTTC.